A single sample is the source of the 8 T cell receptor beta chains below, sequenced in a study of shared clonotypes between healthy human individuals. Assay: immunoSEQ multiplex PCR; the TCRdb copy retains only in-frame clones and omits some. The data show about 1 million clones, 75% to 85% seen once. What was sequenced was memory CD4+ T cells from PBMCs. This sample's subset: CD45RA-negative fraction. The receptors derive from a man between 18 and 29 years old in good health. Some clones in this sample may be carry-over from other donors' samples.

The chain recombines TRBV28 with TRBJ1-1; 7 bases map to TRBD1. The CDR3 is made up of 15 amino acids. V lost 4 bases, J lost 12 bases, and 17 bases stayed unmatched. Germline CDR1 MDHEN, CDR2 SYDVKM. The CDR3 bases are TGTGCCAGCAGTTCCCCCCGGGACAGCCCGCGGGTAACTTTCTTT. This gives the protein CASSSPRDSPRVTFF.

The V gene is TRBV9, the J gene TRBJ1-1; 9 nucleotides align to TRBD1. The CDR3 is 14 residues long. After removal of 3 bases from V and 12 bases from J, the junction contained 12 bases not matched to a gene. CDR1 is SGDLS and CDR2 is YYNGEE in the germline V gene. In nucleotides, the CDR3 is TGTGCCAGCAGCGCTCAACCGGGACAGGGCTTATCTTTCTTT. Translated: CASSAQPGQGLSFF.

The genes are TRBV27 and TRBJ1-2, with 9 bases fitting TRBD1. After removal of 3 bases from V and 6 bases from J, the junction contained 5 bases not matched to a gene. Germline CDR1 reads MNHEY; CDR2 reads SMNVEV (reference sequence). The CDR3 is made up of 14 amino acids. CDR3 residues: CASSLRDRDHGYTF. The CDR3 region has the DNA TGTGCCAGCAGTTTGAGGGACAGGGACCATGGCTACACCTTC.

The genes are TRBV11-2 and TRBJ2-1; 8 bases match TRBD2. Germline CDR1 reads SGHAT; CDR2 reads FQNNGV. With 5 bases clipped from V and 2 bases from J, the junction kept 8 bases outside the gene matches. CDR3 length: 16 residues. Written as DNA, the CDR3 is TGTGCCAGCAGCACAAGCGGGAGTTGGGCCTACAATGAGCAGTTCTTC. Its translation is CASSTSGSWAYNEQFF.

The chain carries TRBV7-9 and TRBJ2-1, with 9 positions matching TRBD2. After removal of 2 bases from V and 3 bases from J, the junction contained 2 bases not matched to a gene. In germline, CDR1 is SEHNR, CDR2 FQNEAQ (reference sequence). This CDR3 contains 15 residues. CDR3 region: CASSLSGRFYNEQFF. CDR3 in DNA: TGTGCCAGCAGCTTAAGCGGGAGGTTCTACAATGAGCAGTTCTTC. Filled out from reference TRBV7-9 and TRBJ2-1, the complete variable domain reads DTGVSQNPRHKITKRGQNVTFRCDPISEHNRLYWYRQTLGQGPEFLTYFQNEAQLEKSRLLSDRFSAERPKGSFSTLEIQRTEQGDSAMYLCASSLSGRFYNEQFFGPGTRLTVL.

The genes are TRBV30 and TRBJ1-1, with TRBD1 identical over 10 bases. After removal of 2 bases from V and 8 bases from J, the junction contained 5 bases not matched to a gene. The germline gives CDR1 GTSNPN, CDR2 SVGIG (reference sequence). There are 13 residues in the CDR3. In nucleotides, the CDR3 is TGTGCCTGGAGTTGGACAGGGGGGACCGAAGCTTTCTTT. Translation gives CAWSWTGGTEAFF.

A note on this clone: The sample holds other DNA sequences that translate to the same CDR3. The V call is TRBV28, the J call TRBJ2-7, with D perhaps TRBD1 or TRBD2 (6 bases each). CDR3 length: 13 amino acids. Per germline, CDR1 MDHEN and CDR2 SYDVKM. The V gene lost 2 bases and the J gene lost 7 bases, with 12 bases spanning the gap. The CDR3 DNA follows: TGTGCCAGCAGTTTAGGGGGGCCGGGAGAGCAGTACTTC. Protein product: CASSLGGPGEQYF.

The chain uses TRBV7-6 and TRBJ2-5; D is possibly TRBD1 (5 bases). Between the trimmed V and J ends, which lost 2 bases and 1 base, there was a span of 11 bases. The CDR3 is 15 amino acids. Per the germline V gene, CDR1 is SGHVS and CDR2 is FNYEAQ. The CDR3 DNA reads as TGTGCCAGCAGCTTAAATAGGGGCAGCCAAGAGACCCAGTACTTC. This sequence encodes CASSLNRGSQETQYF.